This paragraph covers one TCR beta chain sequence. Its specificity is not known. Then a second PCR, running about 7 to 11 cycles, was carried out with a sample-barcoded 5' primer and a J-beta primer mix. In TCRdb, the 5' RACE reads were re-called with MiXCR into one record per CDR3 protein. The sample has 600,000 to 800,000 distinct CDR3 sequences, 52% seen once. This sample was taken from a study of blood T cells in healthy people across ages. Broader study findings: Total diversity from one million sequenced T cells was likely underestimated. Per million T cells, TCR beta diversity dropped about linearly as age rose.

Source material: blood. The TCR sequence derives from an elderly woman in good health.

The CDR3 sequence is CASSQGAGGRGSTDTQYF. For the CDR3, the DNA is TGCGCCAGCAGCCAGGGAGCGGGAGGGCGCGGGAGCACAGATACGCAGTATTTT. The V call is TRBV4-1, the J call TRBJ2-3; TRBD2 aligns across 10 bases. With V trimmed by 3 bases and J by 0 bases, 9 bases remained unmatched. The CDR3 consists of 18 residues. Germline values: CDR1 MGHRA, CDR2 YSYEKL.